The source of this T cell receptor (beta chain) is a study of a mutant IDH1 vaccine in newly diagnosed glioma. Overall study: Vaccination began 4-6 weeks post radiotherapy alone, or with temozolomide cycles. Of treated patients, 62.5% were men and roughly 38% women, averaging around 44 years. Every participant had undergone radiotherapy, temozolomide, or both before, and most underwent both.

Time point here: week 35, safety follow-up. Topical imiquimod was applied with each vaccine dose, which held 300 ug of mutant IDH1 20-mer peptide. In every donor, the tumor was a new WHO grade 3 or 4 IDH1-mutant, ATRX-lost astrocytoma. Comments on this clone: Its matching antigen is unknown.

The method was immunoSEQ multiplex PCR; TCRdb's version includes in-frame clones alone and lacks a portion of them. The table records 69,000 or so clones, approximately 86% of them present only once. CDR1 and CDR2 from the germline V gene are LNHNV and YYDKDF (reference sequence). Trimming shortened V by 6 bases and J by 1 base, and 9 bases separated the two germline ends. The CDR3 spans 13 residues. V usage is TRBV15 and J usage is TRBJ1-2; the D is unclear. Source: PBMCs, taken from a glioma patient whose treatment included an IDH1 peptide vaccine. This TCR derives from a man under 40 with glioma. DNA of the CDR3: TGTGCCACCAGTTTAGTTAGTAACTATGGCTACACCTTC. Its protein is CATSLVSNYGYTF.